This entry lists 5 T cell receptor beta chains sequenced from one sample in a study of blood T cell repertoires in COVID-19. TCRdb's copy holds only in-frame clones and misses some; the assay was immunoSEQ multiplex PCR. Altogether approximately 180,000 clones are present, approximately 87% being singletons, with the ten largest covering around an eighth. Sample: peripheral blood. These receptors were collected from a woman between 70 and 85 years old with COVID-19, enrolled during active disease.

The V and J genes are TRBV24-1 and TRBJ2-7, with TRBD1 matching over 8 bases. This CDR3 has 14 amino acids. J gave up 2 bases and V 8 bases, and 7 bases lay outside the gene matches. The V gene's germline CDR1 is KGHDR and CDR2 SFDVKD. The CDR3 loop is CATTRQGSTYEQYF. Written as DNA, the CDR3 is TGTGCCACCACCAGACAGGGGTCAACCTACGAGCAGTACTTC.

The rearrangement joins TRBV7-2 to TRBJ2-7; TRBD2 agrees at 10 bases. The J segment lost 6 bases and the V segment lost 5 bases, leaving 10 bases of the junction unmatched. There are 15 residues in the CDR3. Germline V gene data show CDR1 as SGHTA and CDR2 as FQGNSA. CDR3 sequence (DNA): TGTGCCAGCAGCCCTCGGGTAGCGGGAGGCCCCGAGCAGTACTTC. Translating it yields CASSPRVAGGPEQYF.

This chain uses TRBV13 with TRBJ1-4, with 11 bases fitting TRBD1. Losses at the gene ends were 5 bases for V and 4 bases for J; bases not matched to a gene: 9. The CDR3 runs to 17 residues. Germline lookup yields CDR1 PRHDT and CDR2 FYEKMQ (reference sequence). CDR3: CASSPGQGAPGNEKLFF. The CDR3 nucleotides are TGTGCCAGCAGCCCAGGACAGGGGGCGCCGGGTAATGAAAAACTGTTTTTT. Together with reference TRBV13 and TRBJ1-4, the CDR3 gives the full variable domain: AAGVIQSPRHLIKEKRETATLKCYPIPRHDTVYWYQQGPGQDPQFLISFYEKMQSDKGSIPDRFSAQQFSDYHSELNMSSLELGDSALYFCASSPGQGAPGNEKLFFGSGTQLSVL.

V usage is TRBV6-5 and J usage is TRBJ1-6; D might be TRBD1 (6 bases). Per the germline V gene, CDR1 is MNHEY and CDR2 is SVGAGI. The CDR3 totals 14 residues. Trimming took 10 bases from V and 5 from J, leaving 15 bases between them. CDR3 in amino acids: CATSPGHDNSPLHF. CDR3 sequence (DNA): TGTGCCACCTCGCCGGGACACGATAATTCACCCCTCCACTTT.

CDR3 coding DNA: TGTGCCAGCAGTGAAGGGGGAGGGCCAATAATTCAGTACTTC. Translation gives CASSEGGGPIIQYF. The chain uses TRBV6-1 and TRBJ2-4; 7 bases match TRBD2. This CDR3 has 14 residues. Germline V gene lookup returns CDR1 MNHNS and CDR2 SASEGT. Trimming cost V 1 base and J 10 bases; bases outside gene matches: 7.